These 27 T cell receptor beta chains came from one sample sequenced in a study of shared clonotypes between healthy human individuals. Generated by immunoSEQ multiplex PCR, the TCRdb table keeps only in-frame clones and is missing some. The table shows about 2.4 million clones, with approximately 94% occurring only once. The sample comprised naive CD4+ T cells sorted from blood. Subset indicated: CD45RA+ positively selected. All receptors come from a man in his late teens or twenties in good health.

This rearrangement joins TRBV7-8 to TRBJ2-2; D is perhaps TRBD1 (6 bases). Per the germline V gene, CDR1 is SGHVS and CDR2 is FQNEAQ. The CDR3 consists of 16 residues. The V end lost 5 bases, the J end lost 6 bases, and 19 bases lay between the germline ends. The CDR3 nucleotides are TGTGCCAGCAGCATTTGGCGCGACAGGAGCCCCGGGGAGCTGTTTTTT. It specifies CASSIWRDRSPGELFF.

The gene calls are TRBV10-3 and TRBJ2-2; possibly TRBD1 or TRBD2 for D (5 bases each). Per the germline V gene, CDR1 is ENHRY and CDR2 is SYGVKD. The CDR3 is made up of 14 amino acids. V lost 6 bases to trimming and J lost 0 bases, with 8 bases between them. The CDR3 sequence is CAISGTTNTGELFF. The CDR3 region has the DNA TGTGCCATCAGCGGGACCACGAACACCGGGGAGCTGTTTTTT.

The chain uses TRBV10-1 and TRBJ2-2; possible D gene TRBD1, 6 bases. Per germline, CDR1 WNHNN and CDR2 SYGVQD (reference sequence). CDR3 size: 14 residues. Between the trimmed V and J ends, which lost 4 bases and 7 bases, there was a span of 13 bases. DNA of the CDR3: TGCGCCAGCAGTGCCTACAGGGTAGACGGGGAGCTGTTTTTT. Its protein product is CASSAYRVDGELFF.

The rearrangement links TRBV7-9 to TRBJ1-3; D may be TRBD1 (5 bases). CDR3 length equals 16 residues. V was trimmed by 5 bases and J by 0 bases, leaving 14 bases between them. Germline V gives CDR1 SEHNR, CDR2 FQNEAQ (reference sequence). The CDR3 coding sequence is TGTGCCAGCAGCCCCCGGGGGGTATCCTCTGGAAACACCATATATTTT. This translates into CASSPRGVSSGNTIYF.

About this clone: The identical CDR3 is also encoded by other nucleotide sequences in the sample. The rearrangement uses TRBV30 and TRBJ2-7, with D maybe TRBD2 (6 bases). This CDR3 contains 14 residues. The germline V gene has CDR1 GTSNPN and CDR2 SVGIG (reference sequence). V lost 0 bases, J lost 0 bases, and 9 bases lay in between. CDR3 residues: CAWSVGGLSYEQYF. CDR3 in DNA: TGTGCCTGGAGTGTCGGAGGGCTCTCCTACGAGCAGTACTTC.

The chain recombines TRBV2 with TRBJ2-3; D remains unclear. This CDR3 is built from 13 residues. Trimming shortened V by 6 bases and J by 6 bases, and 13 bases separated the two germline ends. The germline V gene encodes CDR1 SNHLY and CDR2 FYNNEI. The CDR3 protein is CASRAGGRDTQYF. CDR3 coding DNA: TGTGCCAGCAGGGCCGGCGGAAGGGATACGCAGTATTTT.

The chain carries TRBV5-4 and TRBJ2-2; 15 bases agree with TRBD2. Germline V lookup: CDR1 SGHNT, CDR2 YYREEE (reference sequence). Losses at the gene ends were 4 bases for V and 5 bases for J; bases not matched to a gene: 6. The CDR3 sequence is 17 residues long. The CDR3 loop is CASSAGLAGGLTGELFF. In DNA, the CDR3 is TGTGCCAGCAGCGCAGGACTAGCGGGAGGGCTTACCGGGGAGCTGTTTTTT.

The chain uses TRBV6-1 and TRBJ2-3, with TRBD2 identical over 7 bases. Germline loops: CDR1 MNHNS, CDR2 SASEGT. V lost 0 bases and J lost 0; bases outside the gene matches: 12. CDR3 length equals 19 residues. The DNA of the CDR3 is TGTGCCAGCAGTGAAGCGAATTGGGGAGCGGGGAAAAGCACAGATACGCAGTATTTT. Translation: CASSEANWGAGKSTDTQYF.

This sequence joins TRBV6-4 and TRBJ2-7, with TRBD1 identical over 10 bases. With V trimmed by 6 bases and J by 3 bases, 5 bases remained unmatched. The CDR3 runs 14 residues. CDR1 is MRHNA, CDR2 SNTAGT, per germline. CDR3 protein: CASSGQGGNYEQYF. The CDR3 region has the DNA TGTGCCAGCAGCGGACAGGGGGGGAACTACGAGCAGTACTTC.

This chain connects TRBV5-1 to TRBJ2-5; D is unclear. Germline CDR1 reads SGHRS; CDR2 reads YFSETQ. CDR3 length: 14 amino acids. Trimming removed 7 bases at V and 1 base at J, with 14 bases between. CDR3 nucleotides: TGCGCCAGCGGCCCCGGACGGGTCCAAGAGACCCAGTACTTC. Translating it yields CASGPGRVQETQYF.

This chain connects TRBV2 to TRBJ2-1, with D maybe TRBD2 (5 bases). V lost 6 bases and J 7 bases, leaving 13 bases between the germline ends. The CDR3 has 13 residues. The germline V gene has CDR1 SNHLY and CDR2 FYNNEI. The CDR3 is CASSVDSLNEQFF. CDR3 sequence (DNA): TGTGCCAGCAGCGTGGACTCCTTGAATGAGCAGTTCTTC.

The table lists this clone with a few counts. The gene calls are TRBV6-1 and TRBJ1-4, with TRBD1 matching over 7 bases. V lost 6 bases, J lost 5 bases, and 9 bases stayed unmatched. This CDR3 comprises 15 residues. CDR1 and CDR2 from the germline V gene are MNHNS and SASEGT. The CDR3 nucleotides read TGTGCCAGCAGCCTCCGGGACAGATTGAATGAAAAACTGTTTTTT. It translates to CASSLRDRLNEKLFF.

The chain uses TRBV6-1 and TRBJ2-7; D is ambiguous. CDR1 and CDR2 (germline): MNHNS, SASEGT. This CDR3 is built from 15 residues. V lost 0 bases and J lost 2, with 11 bases in between. The CDR3 nucleotides are TGTGCCAGCAGTGAAGCCGGCAAATCCACCTACGAGCAGTACTTC. Translated: CASSEAGKSTYEQYF.

The V and J genes are TRBV6-6 and TRBJ2-1, with 7 bases that match TRBD1. The CDR3 loop spans 15 amino acids. Trimming at V came to 6 bases and at J to 8 bases, leaving 13 bases not matched to a gene. CDR1 and CDR2 from the germline V gene are MNHNY and SVGAGI (reference sequence). The chain's CDR3 is CASRPDRVKIHEQFF. Here the CDR3 DNA reads TGTGCCAGCAGGCCCGACAGGGTAAAAATCCATGAGCAGTTCTTC.

As to this clone: Other DNA sequences within the sample encode an identical CDR3. CDR3 loop: CASSVQGTNQPQHF. CDR3 DNA sequence: TGTGCCAGCAGTGTCCAGGGTACCAATCAGCCCCAGCATTTT. The rearrangement uses TRBV6-1 and TRBJ1-5; a weak D match, TRBD1 (5 bases). The germline V gene has CDR1 MNHNS and CDR2 SASEGT. The CDR3 loop spans 14 amino acids. Trimming left V 4 bases short and J 3 bases short, with 10 bases between.

With respect to this clone: Without the conserved terminal phenylalanine or tryptophan, this CDR3 likely stems from a read error. The limits of the CDR3 on the DNA are not certain, so only TCRdb's listed CDR3 is given. V gene TRBV12-5 combines with J gene TRBJ2-7. The CDR3 extends over 11 residues, inclusive of both ends. Germline lookup yields CDR1 LGHNT and CDR2 FRNRAP. The CDR3 reads CASGFPTGLRT.

The chain is built from TRBV9 and TRBJ1-3; 12 bases match TRBD1. V shed 3 bases and J 3 bases; nucleotides not matched to a gene: 10. Germline-derived CDR1 and CDR2 are SGDLS and YYNGEE. This CDR3 has 18 residues. In DNA form, the CDR3 reads TGTGCCAGCAGCGCCGCTCCGGGACAGGGGGCCAGTGGAAACACCATATATTTT. This gives the protein CASSAAPGQGASGNTIYF.

The V and J genes are TRBV6-6 and TRBJ2-7; D unresolved. V was pared by 5 bases and J by 2 bases, with 16 bases between. There are 15 residues in the CDR3. Germline lookup yields CDR1 MNHNY and CDR2 SVGAGI (reference sequence). The CDR3 is CASSVDPADAYEQYF. CDR3 sequence (DNA): TGTGCCAGCAGTGTTGACCCTGCGGACGCCTACGAGCAGTACTTC.

The J gene is TRBJ2-5, the V gene TRBV2; TRBD2 matches at 10 bases. Germline loops: CDR1 SNHLY, CDR2 FYNNEI. There are 13 residues in the CDR3. Trimming took 6 bases from V and 4 from J; bases not matched to a gene: 2. The CDR3: CASSSGRAETQYF. The CDR3 DNA follows: TGTGCCAGCAGCAGCGGGAGGGCAGAGACCCAGTACTTC.

This chain connects TRBV5-1 to TRBJ2-1; D is uncertain. Germline values: CDR1 SGHRS, CDR2 YFSETQ. This CDR3 spans 14 amino acids. V lost 0 bases to trimming and J lost 6 bases, with 10 bases between them. The CDR3 DNA reads TGCGCCAGCAGCTTGGGTTCGGTCGGCAATGAGCAGTTCTTC. Its translation: CASSLGSVGNEQFF.

This chain uses TRBV11-2 with TRBJ2-5; the D gene could be TRBD1 or TRBD2 (5 bases each). CDR1 is SGHAT, CDR2 FQNNGV, per germline. This CDR3 is built from 17 residues. V gave up 3 bases and J gave up 5 bases, with 22 bases separating them. DNA of the CDR3: TGTGCCAGCAGCTTTAACGGAGGAACAGGTAAGTTGGAGACCCAGTACTTC. Translating it yields CASSFNGGTGKLETQYF. The variable domain in full, completed from reference TRBV11-2 and TRBJ2-5, reads EAGVAQSPRYKIIEKRQSVAFWCNPISGHATLYWYQQILGQGPKLLIQFQNNGVVDDSQLPKDRFSAERLKGVDSTLKIQPAKLEDSAVYLCASSFNGGTGKLETQYFGPGTRLLVL.

The rearrangement links TRBV18 to TRBJ2-2, with 9 bases aligning to TRBD1. V trimming: 0 bases; J trimming: 4 bases; junction bases outside the gene matches: 6. This CDR3 is built from 17 residues. Germline CDR1 KGHSH, CDR2 LQKENI. The CDR3 nucleotides read TGTGCCAGCTCACCACCCAAGGGACAGGGCGGCACCGGGGAGCTGTTTTTT. Protein sequence: CASSPPKGQGGTGELFF.

The V and J genes are TRBV6-5 and TRBJ1-5; the D is unclear. Germline V gene sequence: CDR1 MNHEY, CDR2 SVGAGI. The CDR3 covers 13 residues. With 5 bases removed from V and 6 bases from J, the gap between germline ends came to 11 bases. The CDR3 here is CASSMVVGQPQHF. CDR3 DNA: TGTGCCAGCAGTATGGTCGTGGGTCAGCCCCAGCATTTT.

The rearrangement uses TRBV6-1 and TRBJ1-1, with D hard to call. Trimming took 1 base from V and 1 from J, leaving 7 bases between them. Looked up from germline, CDR1 is MNHNS and CDR2 is SASEGT. The CDR3 contains 14 residues. CDR3: CASSEGPKNTEAFF. CDR3 nucleotides: TGTGCCAGCAGTGAAGGACCGAAGAACACTGAAGCTTTCTTT.

About this clone itself: The sample carries other DNA sequences with the same CDR3. The chain employs TRBV7-9 and TRBJ2-5; 7 bases agree with TRBD1. The CDR3 is 15 amino acids. Trimming cost V 0 bases and J 3 bases; bases outside gene matches: 4. CDR1 and CDR2 from the germline V gene are SEHNR and FQNEAQ (reference sequence). The CDR3 region has the DNA TGTGCCAGCAGCTTAGCAGGGGGCTCAGAAGAGACCCAGTACTTC. It specifies CASSLAGGSEETQYF.

This sequence joins TRBV11-3 and TRBJ2-3; possible D gene TRBD1, 5 bases. CDR3 length equals 15 residues. V lost 5 bases and J lost 5, with 17 bases in between. The V gene's germline CDR1 is SGHNT and CDR2 YENEEA. Here the CDR3 reads CASSHRTGTVDTQYF. In DNA form, the CDR3 reads TGTGCCAGCAGCCACAGAACAGGCACTGTAGATACGCAGTATTTT.

Comments on this clone: This sample includes further DNA sequences coding for the same CDR3. The chain uses TRBV5-1 and TRBJ1-1; D gene uncertain. The CDR3 sequence is 13 residues long. Trimming left V 0 bases short and J 0 bases short, with 3 bases between. Looked up from germline, CDR1 is SGHRS and CDR2 is YFSETQ. The CDR3 DNA is TGCGCCAGCAGCTTGGGCATGAACACTGAAGCTTTCTTT. Translating it yields CASSLGMNTEAFF.